Sequencing of this TCR beta chain was carried out in a study of neurological immune-mediated disorders. This clonotype was seen many times. Synthesis of cDNA was performed by 5'RACE using 10-nucleotide random UMIs. Over 200 million TCR-beta sequences, together covering 15-18 subjects, were produced by every individual sequencing run that was carried out. TCRdb redid the calling of the 5' RACE reads with MiXCR, one entry per CDR3 protein. The sample holds about 18,000 distinct CDR3 sequences, less than 15% seen once. Losses at the gene ends were 0 bases for V and 7 bases for J; bases not matched to a gene: 11. CDR1 and CDR2 (germline): DFQATT, SNEGSKA (reference sequence). The CDR3 sequence is 16 residues long.

This receptor was identified in a woman aged 55-75 years with HTLV-1-associated myelopathy (HAM/TSP). The chain employs TRBV20-1 and TRBJ1-5; 8 nucleotides match TRBD1. Sequencing was carried out using CD4+ T cells from blood. The CDR3 loop reads CSARDRRTGTSQPQHF. CDR3 coding DNA: TGCAGTGCTAGAGATCGGAGGACAGGGACTTCCCAGCCCCAGCATTTT.